A single T cell receptor beta chain is shown here with its context. Its cognate antigen is unknown. The source of the sample is a study of blood T cells in healthy people across ages. Study-level findings and limits: Shifts in expanded clonotypes may have been confounded by donor CMV status, which was unknown. In older individuals, TCR beta diversity per million T cells was lower, falling roughly linearly with age. A strong correlation between TCR beta diversity and naive T cell percentage was seen. When set beside aged donors, long-lived donors presented more naive CD4+ cells and higher diversity.

A sample-barcoded 5' primer and a J-beta primer mix were used in a second PCR of roughly 6 to 11 cycles. TCRdb reprocessed the 5' RACE reads via MiXCR and lists one record per CDR3 protein. Counted here are around 1,500,000 distinct CDR3 sequences, 35% to 45% occurring once; the ten biggest clones make up around 8%. The origin of this receptor is a woman between 18 and 30 years old in good health. The sample taken for sequencing was blood.

The CDR3 region is CAISEDWETQYF. For the CDR3, the DNA is TGTGCCATCAGTGAAGACTGGGAGACCCAGTACTTC. The chain joins TRBV10-3 to TRBJ2-5; D is uncertain. Trimming took 3 bases from V and 5 from J, leaving 7 bases between them. This CDR3 comprises 12 residues. Germline CDR1 ENHRY, CDR2 SYGVKD.